This is a list of T cell receptor beta chains from one sample in a study of T cells in Graves' hyperthyroidism and ophthalmopathy. TCRdb reprocessed the multiplex PCR reads via MiXCR and lists one record per CDR3 protein. There are hundreds of thousands of distinct CDR3 sequences in the sample; 11% to 15% occur only once, and roughly 10% lies in the top ten. Sequences were obtained from blood. These receptors came from a young woman with Graves' hyperthyroidism. CDR3s include the opening cysteine and the closing phenylalanine or tryptophan. Fields, in order: clone size, J gene, V gene, D gene, CDR3 protein, CDR3 DNA. The D gene is left open where the match is weak. Clone size is shown for a subset of rows, as once, few, many or a class of expanded clone.

>many|TRBJ2-5|TRBV20-1|.
CSALLRTTILQETQYF
TGCAGTGCTCTTTTACGGACTACTATACTCCAAGAGACCCAGTACTTC
>.|TRBJ2-7|TRBV7-8|TRBD2
CASSLRTSGRTYEQYF
TGTGCCAGCAGCTTACGGACTAGCGGGAGGACCTACGAGCAGTACTTC
>many|TRBJ2-2|TRBV11-1|.
CASSFGHSNTGELFF
TGTGCCAGCAGCTTCGGACACTCGAACACCGGGGAGCTGTTTTTT
>few|TRBJ1-3|TRBV7-2|.
CASSLGQTTGNTIYF
TGTGCCAGCAGCTTAGGACAGACGACTGGAAACACCATATATTTT
>many|TRBJ2-7|TRBV11-2|.
CASSGSGLPYEQYF
TGTGCCAGCAGTGGATCTGGGCTCCCCTACGAGCAGTACTTC
>many|TRBJ2-5|TRBV11-2|TRBD2
CASSSGTSGLTGETQYF
TGTGCCAGCAGCTCCGGGACTAGCGGACTGACGGGGGAGACCCAGTACTTC
>many|TRBJ2-7|TRBV20-1|.
CSARIPGLRSYEQYF
TGCAGTGCTAGAATACCGGGACTGCGCTCCTACGAGCAGTACTTC
>many|TRBJ2-1|TRBV6-1|.
CATSIGAGEQFF
TGTGCCACCTCAATAGGGGCCGGGGAGCAGTTCTTC
>many|TRBJ2-7|TRBV27|TRBD2
CASSLGGLGPSEQYF
TGTGCCAGCAGTTTAGGGGGACTAGGCCCGTCGGAGCAGTACTTC
>few|TRBJ2-3|TRBV24-1|TRBD1
CATSGISGGRTDTQYF
TGTGCCACCAGTGGGATTTCAGGGGGTCGCACAGATACGCAGTATTTT
>many|TRBJ2-7|TRBV4-1|.
CASSQRGQGGEEQYF
TGCGCCAGCAGCCAAAGAGGGCAGGGCGGAGAAGAGCAGTACTTC
>many|TRBJ2-2|TRBV28|.
CASSLLGSELNTGELFF
TGTGCCAGCAGCTTGCTGGGTTCAGAATTGAACACCGGGGAGCTGTTTTTT
>.|TRBJ2-5|TRBV19|.
CASSIVSGQETQYF
TGTGCCAGTAGTATAGTTAGCGGCCAAGAGACCCAGTACTTC
>few|TRBJ1-1|TRBV12-3/TRBV12-4|TRBD1
CASSQRAGGSEAFF
TGTGCCAGCAGCCAACGGGCAGGGGGCTCTGAAGCTTTCTTT
>.|TRBJ2-3|TRBV18|TRBD2
CASSRGLVSGSFTDTQYF
TGTGCCAGCTCCCGTGGCTTGGTTAGCGGGAGCTTCACAGATACGCAGTATTTT
>many|TRBJ1-6|TRBV5-1|.
CASSLGDLDNSPLHF
TGCGCCAGCAGCTTGGGAGATCTGGATAATTCACCCCTCCACTTT
>.|TRBJ1-6|TRBV27|.
CASSFRGGNSPLHF
TGTGCCAGCAGTTTTAGGGGGGGAAATTCACCCCTCCACTTT
>many|TRBJ2-2|TRBV7-9|TRBD1
CASIVTGTAYYANTGELFF
TGTGCCAGCATCGTAACCGGGACAGCTTATTATGCGAACACCGGGGAGCTGTTTTTT
>.|TRBJ2-1|TRBV6-1|TRBD2
CASSTGGVPSGRTWQFF
TGTGCCAGCAGTACAGGGGGCGTACCTAGCGGGAGGACGTGGCAGTTCTTC
>many|TRBJ2-1|TRBV2|.
CASRPGVGISNEQFF
TGTGCCAGCAGGCCCGGGGTGGGGATTTCGAATGAGCAGTTCTTC
>many|TRBJ2-1|TRBV11-2|TRBD1
CASSFDRGRMNEQFF
TGTGCCAGCAGCTTCGACAGGGGGCGGATGAATGAGCAGTTCTTC
>many|TRBJ1-1|TRBV6-1|.
CASSLTDPNTEAFF
TGTGCCAGCAGTTTGACAGATCCGAACACTGAAGCTTTCTTT
>many|TRBJ2-3|TRBV7-6|TRBD2
CASSSSPLAGGPPDTQYF
TGTGCCAGCAGCTCCTCCCCTCTAGCGGGAGGGCCACCAGATACGCAGTATTTT
>.|TRBJ2-1|TRBV24-1|.
CATSDPLSSSYNEQFF
TGTGCCACCAGTGATCCCCTTTCAAGCTCCTACAATGAGCAGTTCTTC
>.|TRBJ2-2|TRBV24-1|TRBD1
CATSDRLVAGGMSPTGELFF
TGTGCCACCAGTGACCGCCTCGTTGCAGGGGGCATGTCGCCCACCGGGGAGCTGTTTTTT
>few|TRBJ2-7|TRBV6-9|TRBD1
CASSSDRRGEQYF
TGTGCCAGCAGTTCGGACAGGCGAGGGGAGCAGTACTTC
>many|TRBJ2-7|TRBV28|TRBD2
CASSNLAGGQFYGQYF
TGTGCCAGCAGTAACCTAGCGGGAGGCCAATTCTACGGGCAGTACTTC
>many|TRBJ2-3|TRBV7-2|TRBD2
CASSLASSGRGVTDTQYF
TGTGCCAGCAGCTTAGCATCTAGCGGGAGGGGAGTCACAGATACGCAGTATTTT
>.|TRBJ1-4|TRBV7-6|TRBD1
CASSLNTPGQLNEKLFF
TGTGCCAGCAGCTTGAACACTCCGGGACAGCTTAATGAAAAACTGTTTTTT
>.|TRBJ2-1|TRBV10-1|TRBD2
CASSPEIAGVGEQFF
TGCGCCAGCAGCCCTGAGATAGCGGGAGTGGGTGAGCAGTTCTTC
>few|TRBJ2-1|TRBV27|.
CASRVGPSYEQFF
TGTGCCAGCAGGGTCGGACCGAGCTATGAGCAGTTCTTC
>many|TRBJ1-5|TRBV2|.
CASSVEGGQPQHF
TGTGCCAGCAGTGTTGAGGGCGGACAGCCCCAGCATTTT
>many|TRBJ1-5|TRBV27|.
CASRVGVGNQPQHF
TGTGCCAGCCGGGTGGGGGTAGGCAATCAGCCCCAGCATTTT
>many|TRBJ2-7|TRBV28|TRBD1
CASSDPGGASREQYF
TGTGCCAGCAGTGACCCAGGGGGCGCTTCGCGGGAGCAGTACTTC
>.|TRBJ2-1|TRBV27|TRBD2
CASSLSAGDHPYNEQFF
TGTGCCAGCAGTTTATCGGCGGGGGACCACCCCTACAATGAGCAGTTCTTC
>.|TRBJ2-5|TRBV27|.
CASSLFPRVQYF
TGTGCCAGCAGTTTATTTCCTAGGGTACAGTACTTC
>many|TRBJ2-7|TRBV20-1|.
CSARGQGSYEQYF
TGCAGTGCTAGGGGCCAGGGCTCCTACGAGCAGTACTTC